This is a list of T cell receptor beta chains from one sample in a study of T-cell reconstitution after alpha-beta-depleted transplantation in children. TCRdb re-called the PCR reads with MiXCR, one entry per CDR3 protein. Among around 360,000 distinct CDR3 sequences listed, over 9% were seen once. The sample consisted of PBMCs from the stem cell graft donor, taken from the stem cell graft. The receptors were sampled from a human donor who donated a stem cell graft to a child with acute lymphoblastic leukemia. Each CDR3 is given with its conserved first and last residue. The D gene is left open where the match is weak. Clone size is shown for a subset of rows, as once, few, many or a class of expanded clone.

>-|TRBJ2-7|TRBV29-1|TRBD2
CSVEGSGGFYEQYF
TGCAGCGTTGAGGGGAGCGGGGGCTTCTACGAGCAGTACTTC
>many|TRBJ2-7|TRBV28|-
CASNGGQVYEQYF
TGTGCCAGCAATGGAGGGCAAGTCTACGAGCAGTACTTC
>-|TRBJ2-5|TRBV5-1|-
CASSRRQGGGQETQYF
TGCGCCAGCAGCCGTCGACAGGGCGGGGGGCAAGAGACCCAGTACTTC
>few|TRBJ2-2|TRBV27|-
CASSLLPENTGELFF
TGTGCCAGCAGTTTACTGCCGGAGAACACCGGGGAGCTGTTTTTT
>few|TRBJ2-5|TRBV18|-
CASSPERETQYF
TGTGCCAGCTCACCAGAGAGGGAGACCCAGTACTTC
>few|TRBJ2-7|TRBV6-1|-
CASSPPGRSSYEQYF
TGTGCCAGCAGTCCCCCTGGGCGCAGCTCCTACGAGCAGTACTTC
>-|TRBJ2-1|TRBV12-3/TRBV12-4|-
CASNHRENYNEQFF
TGTGCCAGCAACCACAGGGAAAATTACAATGAGCAGTTCTTC
>few|TRBJ1-2|TRBV20-1|-
CSARAGPDGYTF
TGCAGTGCTAGGGCAGGCCCAGATGGCTACACCTTC
>many|TRBJ2-7|TRBV20-1|-
CSARDLSREVGEQYF
TGCAGTGCTAGAGATCTTAGCCGTGAGGTTGGCGAGCAGTACTTC
>-|TRBJ2-7|TRBV6-1|TRBD2
CASSEPPGLAGGVHEQYF
TGTGCCAGCAGTGAACCTCCGGGACTAGCGGGAGGAGTTCACGAGCAGTACTTC
>many|TRBJ2-7|TRBV20-1|-
CSARPASPGEQYF
TGCAGTGCTAGACCCGCTAGTCCCGGCGAGCAGTACTTC
>few|TRBJ2-7|TRBV5-1|-
CASSLTQGEVYEQYF
TGCGCCAGCAGCTTAACGCAGGGGGAGGTGTACGAGCAGTACTTC
>-|TRBJ2-1|TRBV18|TRBD1
CASSGQGLEQFF
TGTGCCAGCTCAGGACAGGGGCTTGAGCAGTTCTTC
>many|TRBJ2-2|TRBV7-8|-
CASSLFLLRGNWGTGELFF
TGTGCCAGCAGCTTATTTCTTCTTCGGGGGAATTGGGGGACCGGGGAGCTGTTTTTT
>-|TRBJ2-7|TRBV4-2|-
CASSPLTSPEQYF
TGTGCCAGCAGCCCGTTGACTAGTCCCGAGCAGTACTTC
>-|TRBJ2-7|TRBV5-1|TRBD1
CASIGQGANEQYF
TGCGCCAGCATAGGACAGGGGGCCAACGAGCAGTACTTC
>-|TRBJ1-2|TRBV12-3/TRBV12-4|-
CASSLATLYGYTF
TGTGCCAGCAGTTTAGCCACCCTCTATGGCTACACCTTC
>-|TRBJ2-1|TRBV12-3/TRBV12-4|-
CASSLEGSLYNEQFF
TGTGCCAGCAGTTTAGAGGGTTCCCTCTACAATGAGCAGTTCTTC
>-|TRBJ2-1|TRBV21-1|-
CASSRRADNEQFF
TGTGCCAGCAGCAGAAGGGCCGACAATGAGCAGTTCTTC
>-|TRBJ2-1|TRBV7-9|-
CASSLWGQEEQFF
TGTGCCAGCAGCTTATGGGGGCAAGAGGAGCAGTTCTTC
>-|TRBJ2-1|TRBV12-3/TRBV12-4|TRBD2
CASSTYPTSQRDEQFF
TGTGCCAGCAGTACCTACCCGACTAGCCAACGGGATGAGCAGTTCTTC
>few|TRBJ1-6|TRBV7-8|TRBD1
CASSLIGTDNSPLHF
TGTGCCAGCAGCTTAATCGGGACAGATAATTCACCCCTCCACTTT
>many|TRBJ1-1|TRBV5-1|-
CASSADVGTEAFF
TGCGCCAGCAGCGCAGATGTCGGCACTGAAGCTTTCTTT
>many|TRBJ2-3|TRBV5-1|TRBD2
CASSTWTSGSDTQYF
TGCGCCAGCAGCACATGGACTAGCGGGTCAGATACGCAGTATTTT
>-|TRBJ2-5|TRBV5-1|TRBD2
CASTRGQAGAQETQYF
TGCGCCAGCACCCGGGGACAAGCGGGGGCCCAAGAGACCCAGTACTTC
>once|TRBJ2-3|TRBV5-1|-
CASETGADGTDTQYF
TGCGCCAGCGAGACGGGGGCGGACGGCACAGATACGCAGTATTTT
>-|TRBJ2-1|TRBV27|-
CASSLYSKNEQFF
TGTGCCAGCAGTTTATATTCGAAAAATGAGCAGTTCTTC
>many|TRBJ1-2|TRBV20-1|-
CSARVKANYGYTF
TGCAGTGCTAGAGTAAAAGCCAACTATGGCTACACCTTC
>-|TRBJ1-1|TRBV29-1|TRBD1
CSVEFPGQGYTEAFF
TGCAGCGTTGAATTTCCGGGACAGGGATACACTGAAGCTTTCTTT
>-|TRBJ1-5|TRBV19|-
CASSIYGDQPQHF
TGTGCCAGTAGTATTTACGGGGACCAGCCCCAGCATTTT
>many|TRBJ2-7|TRBV25-1|TRBD1
CASKGQGIYHEQYF
TGTGCCAGCAAGGGACAGGGTATTTATCACGAGCAGTACTTC
>few|TRBJ2-7|TRBV9|-
CASSALPGKRGIYEQYF
TGTGCCAGCAGCGCACTCCCGGGGAAAAGGGGCATCTACGAGCAGTACTTC
>many|TRBJ1-6|TRBV10-3|-
CAIMEGPNSPLHF
TGTGCCATCATGGAGGGGCCTAATTCACCCCTCCACTTT
>-|TRBJ2-2|TRBV6-5|-
CASSYTRTPSTGELFF
TGTGCCAGCAGTTACACAAGGACACCTAGCACCGGGGAGCTGTTTTTT
>-|TRBJ2-7|TRBV6-5|TRBD2
CASSLGLVRGEQYF
TGTGCCAGCAGCCTGGGACTAGTCCGGGGTGAGCAGTACTTC
>-|TRBJ2-1|TRBV20-1|-
CSARDRSESSFSYNEQFF
TGCAGTGCTAGAGATAGATCCGAGAGTAGCTTCTCCTACAATGAGCAGTTCTTC
>few|TRBJ2-7|TRBV10-3|-
CAISEPTGGTYEQYF
TGTGCCATCAGTGAGCCGACTGGCGGAACCTACGAGCAGTACTTC
>few|TRBJ2-2|TRBV4-1|-
CASGLPPGELFF
TGCGCCAGCGGACTACCTCCCGGGGAGCTGTTTTTT
>-|TRBJ2-7|TRBV7-2|-
CASSLVAYEQYF
TGTGCCAGCAGCTTAGTGGCATACGAGCAGTACTTC
>-|TRBJ2-7|TRBV4-3|-
CASSPDLFGTPRWEQYF
TGCGCCAGCAGCCCAGATCTCTTTGGGACACCACGTTGGGAGCAGTACTTC